The 5 T cell receptor beta chains in this list originate from one sample, sequenced in a study of blood T cells in healthy people across ages. It was with a sample-barcoded 5' primer and a J-beta primer mix that a second PCR of roughly 6 to 11 cycles was run. TCRdb re-analysed the 5' RACE reads in MiXCR, keeping a single row per CDR3 protein. The repertoire holds 710,000 or so distinct CDR3 sequences, with around a fifth as singletons. Sequencing input: blood. Every receptor here comes from a man aged 65-85 years in good health.

This CDR3 reads CASSFGEPNYGYTF. The CDR3 coding sequence is TGTGCCAGCAGTTTCGGGGAACCTAACTATGGCTACACCTTC. This chain uses TRBV12-3 or TRBV12-4 with TRBJ1-2; D is unclear. The CDR3 loop spans 14 amino acids. V shed 3 bases and J shed 0 bases, with 8 bases lying between them.

This clonotype showed up just a few times. The chain carries TRBV15 and TRBJ2-5; D may be TRBD1 (5 bases). V lost 1 base to trimming and J lost 4 bases, with 13 bases between them. Germline V gives CDR1 LNHNV, CDR2 YYDKDF (reference sequence). This CDR3 has 15 residues. CDR3 in amino acids: CATSRGGRVGETQYF. CDR3 coding DNA: TGTGCCACCAGCAGAGGCGGCAGGGTGGGAGAGACCCAGTACTTC. Combining the CDR3 with reference TRBV15 and TRBJ2-5 gives the whole variable domain DAMVIQNPRYQVTQFGKPVTLSCSQTLNHNVMYWYQQKSSQAPKLLFHYYDKDFNNEADTPDNFQSRRPNTSFCFLDIRSPGLGDTAMYLCATSRGGRVGETQYFGPGTRLLVL.

The rearrangement joins TRBV6-1 to TRBJ2-7; tentative D call: TRBD1 (5 bases). Germline CDR1 is MNHNS and CDR2 is SASEGT. The CDR3 is 15 residues long. Between the trimmed V and J ends, which lost 1 base and 2 bases, there was a span of 12 bases. CDR3 loop: CASSEGQLYPYEQYF. The DNA for the CDR3 is TGTGCCAGCAGTGAAGGACAGCTATACCCCTACGAGCAGTACTTC.

A few counts support this clonotype. The chain employs TRBV6-4 and TRBJ1-1; D is undetermined. Germline CDR1 reads MRHNA; CDR2 reads SNTAGT. There are 12 residues in the CDR3. V lost 0 bases and J 10 bases, leaving 9 bases between the germline ends. CDR3 in amino acids: CASSDSKSGAFF. The CDR3 DNA follows: TGTGCCAGCAGTGACTCGAAATCCGGAGCTTTCTTT.

This clonotype was counted between two and nine times. J is TRBJ1-1 and V is TRBV7-9; 7 bases match TRBD1. From germline, CDR1 is SEHNR and CDR2 FQNEAQ (reference sequence). The V and J ends lost 1 base and 1 base, in that order; junction bases with no gene match: 6. The CDR3 totals 16 residues. In DNA, the CDR3 is TGTGCCAGCAGCTTAGAAGGGACAGACCAGAACACTGAAGCTTTCTTT. It yields the protein CASSLEGTDQNTEAFF.